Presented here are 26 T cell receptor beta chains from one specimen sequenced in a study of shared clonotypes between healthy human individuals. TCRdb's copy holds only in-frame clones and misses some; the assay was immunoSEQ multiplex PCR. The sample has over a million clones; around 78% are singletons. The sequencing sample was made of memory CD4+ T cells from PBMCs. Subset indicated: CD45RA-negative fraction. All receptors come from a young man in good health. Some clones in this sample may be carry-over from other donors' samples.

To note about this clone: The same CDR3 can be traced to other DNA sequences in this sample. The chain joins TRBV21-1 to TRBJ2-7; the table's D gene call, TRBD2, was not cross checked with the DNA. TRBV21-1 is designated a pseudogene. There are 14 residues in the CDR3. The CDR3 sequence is CASSKGRGPYEQYF. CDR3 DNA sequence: TGTGCCAGCAGCAAAGGGAGGGGACCCTACGAGCAGTACTTC.

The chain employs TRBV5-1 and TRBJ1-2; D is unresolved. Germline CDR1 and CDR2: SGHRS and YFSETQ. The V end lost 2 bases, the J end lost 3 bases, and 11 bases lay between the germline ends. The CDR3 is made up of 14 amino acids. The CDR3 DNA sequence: TGCGCCAGCAGCTTTGGGAACATGGACTATGGCTACACCTTC. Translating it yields CASSFGNMDYGYTF. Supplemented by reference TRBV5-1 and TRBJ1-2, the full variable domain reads KAGVTQTPRYLIKTRGQQVTLSCSPISGHRSVSWYQQTPGQGLQFLFEYFSETQRNKGNFPGRFSGRQFSNSRSEMNVSTLELGDSALYLCASSFGNMDYGYTFGSGTRLTVV.

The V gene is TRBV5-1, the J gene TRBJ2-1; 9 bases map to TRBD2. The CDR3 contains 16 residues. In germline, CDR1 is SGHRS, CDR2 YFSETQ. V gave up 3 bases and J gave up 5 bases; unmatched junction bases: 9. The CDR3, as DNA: TGCGCCAGCAGCTCCCTGACTAGCGGACAAGACAATGAGCAGTTCTTC. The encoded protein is CASSSLTSGQDNEQFF.

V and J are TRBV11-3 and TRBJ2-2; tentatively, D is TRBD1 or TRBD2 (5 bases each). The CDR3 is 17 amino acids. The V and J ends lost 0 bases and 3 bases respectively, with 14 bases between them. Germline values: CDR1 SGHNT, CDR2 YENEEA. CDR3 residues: CASSLDLGTDHTGELFF. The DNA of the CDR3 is TGTGCCAGCAGCTTAGATTTGGGGACGGATCACACCGGGGAGCTGTTTTTT.

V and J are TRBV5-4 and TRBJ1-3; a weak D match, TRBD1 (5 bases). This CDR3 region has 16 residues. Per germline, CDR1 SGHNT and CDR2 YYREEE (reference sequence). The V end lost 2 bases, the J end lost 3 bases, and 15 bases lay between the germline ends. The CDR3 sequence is CASSFGGTTGGNTIYF. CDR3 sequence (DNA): TGTGCCAGCAGCTTCGGGGGGACGACGGGTGGAAACACCATATATTTT.

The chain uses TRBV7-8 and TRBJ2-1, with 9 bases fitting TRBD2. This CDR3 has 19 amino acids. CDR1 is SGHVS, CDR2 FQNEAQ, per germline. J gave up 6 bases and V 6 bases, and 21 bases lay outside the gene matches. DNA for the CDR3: TGTGCCAGCAGACTGCCCTTGCTCGCGGGCGGGAGGGCCAGCAATGAGCAGTTCTTC. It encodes CASRLPLLAGGRASNEQFF.

Here the CDR3 reads CASSYFRTSPGYTF. CDR3 DNA sequence: TGTGCCAGCAGTTATTTCCGGACCTCCCCTGGCTACACCTTC. The chain combines TRBV6-5 with TRBJ1-2; no clear D. CDR1 MNHEY and CDR2 SVGAGI come from the germline V gene. The CDR3 contains 14 residues. Trimming shortened V by 3 bases and J by 7 bases, and 15 bases separated the two germline ends.

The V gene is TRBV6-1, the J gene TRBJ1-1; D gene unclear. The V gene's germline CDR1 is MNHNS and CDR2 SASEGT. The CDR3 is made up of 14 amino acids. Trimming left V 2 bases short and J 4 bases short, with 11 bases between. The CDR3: CASSENRAGTEAFF. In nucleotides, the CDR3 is TGTGCCAGCAGTGAAAATAGGGCGGGCACTGAAGCTTTCTTT.

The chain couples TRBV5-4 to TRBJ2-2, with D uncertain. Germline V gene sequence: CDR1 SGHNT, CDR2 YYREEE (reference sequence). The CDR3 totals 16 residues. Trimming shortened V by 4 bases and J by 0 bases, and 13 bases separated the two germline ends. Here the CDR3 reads CASSERFTSNTGELFF. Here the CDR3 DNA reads TGTGCCAGCAGCGAAAGATTCACATCGAACACCGGGGAGCTGTTTTTT.

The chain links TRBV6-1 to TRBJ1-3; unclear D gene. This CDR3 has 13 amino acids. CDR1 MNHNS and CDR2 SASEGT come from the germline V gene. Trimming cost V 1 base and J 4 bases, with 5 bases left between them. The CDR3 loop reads CASSEVTGNTIYF. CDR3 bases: TGTGCCAGCAGTGAAGTCACAGGAAACACCATATATTTT.

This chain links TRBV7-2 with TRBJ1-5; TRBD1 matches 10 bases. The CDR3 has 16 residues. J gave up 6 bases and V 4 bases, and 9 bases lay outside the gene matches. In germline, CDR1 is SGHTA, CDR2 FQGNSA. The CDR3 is CASSSYPGQGFQPQHF. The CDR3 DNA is TGTGCCAGCAGCTCTTACCCGGGACAGGGGTTTCAGCCCCAGCATTTT. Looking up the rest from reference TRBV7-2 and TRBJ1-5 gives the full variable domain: GAGVSQSPSNKVTEKGKDVELRCDPISGHTALYWYRQSLGQGLEFLIYFQGNSAPDKSGLPSDRFSAERTGGSVSTLTIQRTQQEDSAVYLCASSSYPGQGFQPQHFGDGTRLSIL.

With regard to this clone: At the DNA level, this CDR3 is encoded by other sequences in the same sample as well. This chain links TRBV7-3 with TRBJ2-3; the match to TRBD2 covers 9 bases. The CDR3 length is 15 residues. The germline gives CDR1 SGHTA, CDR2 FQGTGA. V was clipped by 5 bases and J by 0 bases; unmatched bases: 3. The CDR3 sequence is CASSRTSGSTDTQYF. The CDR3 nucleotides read TGTGCCAGCAGCCGTACTAGCGGGAGCACAGATACGCAGTATTTT.

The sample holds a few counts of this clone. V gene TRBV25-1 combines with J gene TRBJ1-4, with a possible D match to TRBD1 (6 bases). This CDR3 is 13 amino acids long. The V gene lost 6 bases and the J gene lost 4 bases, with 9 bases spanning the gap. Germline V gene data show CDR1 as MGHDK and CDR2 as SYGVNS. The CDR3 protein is CASRDRDNEKLFF. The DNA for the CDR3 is TGTGCCAGCAGGGACAGAGATAATGAAAAACTGTTTTTT.

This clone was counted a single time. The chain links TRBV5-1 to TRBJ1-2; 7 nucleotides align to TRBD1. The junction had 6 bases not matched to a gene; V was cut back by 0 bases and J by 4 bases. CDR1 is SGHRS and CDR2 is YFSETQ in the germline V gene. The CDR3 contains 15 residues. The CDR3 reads CASSLGYQGGYGYTF. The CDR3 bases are TGCGCCAGCAGCTTGGGTTATCAGGGGGGCTATGGCTACACCTTC.

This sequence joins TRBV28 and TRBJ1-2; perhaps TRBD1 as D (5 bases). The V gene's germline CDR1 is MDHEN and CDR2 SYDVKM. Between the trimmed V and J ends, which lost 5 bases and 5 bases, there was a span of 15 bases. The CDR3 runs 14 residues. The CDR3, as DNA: TGTGCCAGCAGTGGGACCCCAAAAACGTATGGCTACACCTTC. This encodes CASSGTPKTYGYTF.

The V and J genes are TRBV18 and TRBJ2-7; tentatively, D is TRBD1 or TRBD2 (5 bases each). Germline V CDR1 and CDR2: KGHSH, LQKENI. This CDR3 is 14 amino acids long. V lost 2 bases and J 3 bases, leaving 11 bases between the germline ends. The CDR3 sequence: CASSPAGRDYEQYF. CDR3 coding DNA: TGTGCCAGCTCACCAGCGGGCAGGGACTACGAGCAGTACTTC.

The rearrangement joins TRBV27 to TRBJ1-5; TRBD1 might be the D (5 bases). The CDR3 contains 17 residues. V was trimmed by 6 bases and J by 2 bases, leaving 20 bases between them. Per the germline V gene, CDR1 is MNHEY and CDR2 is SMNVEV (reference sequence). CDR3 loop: CASSTAAGRIGNQPQHF. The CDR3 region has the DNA TGTGCCAGCAGCACGGCCGCAGGGAGAATTGGCAATCAGCCCCAGCATTTT.

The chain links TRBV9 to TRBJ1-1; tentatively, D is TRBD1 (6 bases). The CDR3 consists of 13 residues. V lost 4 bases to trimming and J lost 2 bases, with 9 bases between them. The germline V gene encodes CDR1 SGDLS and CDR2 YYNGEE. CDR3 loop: CASSRTVNTEAFF. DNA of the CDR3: TGTGCCAGCAGCCGGACAGTTAACACTGAAGCTTTCTTT. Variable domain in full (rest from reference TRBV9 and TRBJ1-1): DSGVTQTPKHLITATGQRVTLRCSPRSGDLSVYWYQQSLDQGLQFLIQYYNGEERAKGNILERFSAQQFPDLHSELNLSSLELGDSALYFCASSRTVNTEAFFGQGTRLTVV.

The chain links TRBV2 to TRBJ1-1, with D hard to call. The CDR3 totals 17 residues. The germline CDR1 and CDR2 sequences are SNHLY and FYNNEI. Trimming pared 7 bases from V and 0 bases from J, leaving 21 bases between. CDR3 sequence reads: CASIPGRFSGVNTEAFF. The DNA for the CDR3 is TGTGCCAGCATCCCGGGTAGATTTAGTGGAGTGAACACTGAAGCTTTCTTT. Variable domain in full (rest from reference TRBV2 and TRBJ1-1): EPEVTQTPSHQVTQMGQEVILRCVPISNHLYFYWYRQILGQKVEFLVSFYNNEISEKSEIFDDQFSVERPDGSNFTLKIRSTKLEDSAMYFCASIPGRFSGVNTEAFFGQGTRLTVV.

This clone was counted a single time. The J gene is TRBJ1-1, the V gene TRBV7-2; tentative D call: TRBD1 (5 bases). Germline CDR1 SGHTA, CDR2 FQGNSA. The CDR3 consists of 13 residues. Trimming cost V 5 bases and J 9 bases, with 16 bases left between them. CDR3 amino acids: CASSPGHPNKAFF. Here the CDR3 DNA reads TGTGCCAGCAGCCCTGGACATCCTAACAAAGCTTTCTTT.

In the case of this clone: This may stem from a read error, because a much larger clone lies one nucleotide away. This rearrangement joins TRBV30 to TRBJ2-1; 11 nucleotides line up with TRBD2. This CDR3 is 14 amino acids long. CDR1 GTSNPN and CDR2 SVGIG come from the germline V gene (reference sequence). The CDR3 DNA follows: TGTGCCCGGAGACTAGCGGGATCCTACAATGAGCAGTTCTTC. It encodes CARRLAGSYNEQFF.

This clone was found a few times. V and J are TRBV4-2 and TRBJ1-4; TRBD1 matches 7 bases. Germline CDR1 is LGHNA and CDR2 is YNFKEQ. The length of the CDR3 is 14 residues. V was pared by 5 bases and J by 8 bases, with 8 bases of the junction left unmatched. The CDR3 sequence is CASSLRGRGEKLFF. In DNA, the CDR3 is TGTGCCAGCAGCTTAAGGGGGCGCGGAGAAAAACTGTTTTTT.

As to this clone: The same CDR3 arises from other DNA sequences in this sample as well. Written as DNA, the CDR3 is TGTGCCAGCAGCCTGGGGCTAGCGGGGTACGAGCAGTACTTC. This codes for CASSLGLAGYEQYF. The chain recombines TRBV7-2 with TRBJ2-7, with 9 positions matching TRBD2. Germline CDR1 reads SGHTA; CDR2 reads FQGNSA. The CDR3 extends over 14 amino acids. V was pared by 5 bases and J by 4 bases, with 6 bases of the junction left unmatched.

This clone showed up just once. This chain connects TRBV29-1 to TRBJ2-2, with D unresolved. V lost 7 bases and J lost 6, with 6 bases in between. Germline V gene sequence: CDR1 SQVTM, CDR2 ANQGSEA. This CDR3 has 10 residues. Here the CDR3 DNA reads TGCAGCGCCGGTTCCGGGGAGCTGTTTTTT. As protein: CSAGSGELFF.

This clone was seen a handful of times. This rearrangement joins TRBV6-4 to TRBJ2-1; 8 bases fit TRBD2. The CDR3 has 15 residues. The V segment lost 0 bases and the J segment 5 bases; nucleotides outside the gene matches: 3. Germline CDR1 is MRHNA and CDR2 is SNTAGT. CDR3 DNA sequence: TGTGCCAGCAGTGACTCGGTAGCGGGGCACAATGAGCAGTTCTTC. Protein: CASSDSVAGHNEQFF.

The CDR3 coding sequence is TGTGCCAGCAGTTCCGGATTTTGGGGCCAAGGGCGCCTACCCGCTGCGCAACCGACCCAGTACTTC. It specifies CASSSGFWGQGRLPAAQPTQYF. V is TRBV27 and J is TRBJ2-5, with D maybe TRBD1 (5 bases). The CDR3 is 22 residues long. Trimming took off 4 bases at V and 7 bases at J, with 40 bases between the two ends. Germline assignment: CDR1 MNHEY and CDR2 SMNVEV (reference sequence).